Below, 30 T cell receptor beta chains from the same sample are listed, as sequenced in a study of STAT5B mutations in CD4+ large granular lymphocyte leukemia. The table came from immunoSEQ multiplex PCR; TCRdb's copy has only in-frame clones and leaves some out. The sample yields fewer than 3,500 clones, approximately 79% seen once. The sequenced sample was PBMCs. Source of these receptors: a woman in her seventies with CD4+ T-cell large granular lymphocyte leukemia.

The chain combines TRBV4-1 with TRBJ2-7; no definite D call. The CDR3 runs 16 residues. Per the germline V gene, CDR1 is MGHRA and CDR2 is YSYEKL. Trimming removed 2 bases from V and 0 bases from J, with 14 bases in between. Written as DNA, the CDR3 is TGCGCCAGCAGCCAACAACACGGAAATCCCTCCTACGAGCAGTACTTC. Amino acid sequence: CASSQQHGNPSYEQYF.

The gene calls are TRBV7-8 and TRBJ2-7, with D unresolved. The CDR3 is made up of 13 amino acids. Germline V gene data show CDR1 as SGHVS and CDR2 as FQNEAQ. With 2 bases removed from V and 0 bases from J, the gap between germline ends came to 5 bases. The CDR3 sequence: CASSLPASYEQYF. The DNA of the CDR3 is TGTGCCAGCAGCTTACCAGCCTCCTACGAGCAGTACTTC.

This clone was counted only a few times. The chain links TRBV5-8 to TRBJ1-6; D gene unclear. This CDR3 has 17 residues. The germline V and J ends were trimmed by 0 bases and 6 bases, with 16 bases remaining between them. From germline, CDR1 is SGHTS and CDR2 YDEGEE. CDR3 amino acids: CASSLAPAGERNSPLHF. CDR3 nucleotide sequence: TGTGCCAGCAGCTTGGCTCCGGCTGGCGAACGTAATTCACCCCTCCACTTT.

This clone was counted a few times. The chain is built from TRBV27 and TRBJ2-1; 7 positions match TRBD2. The germline gives CDR1 MNHEY, CDR2 SMNVEV (reference sequence). The junction had 9 bases not matched to a gene; V was cut back by 10 bases and J by 6 bases. The CDR3 spans 13 residues. The CDR3 sequence: CATAGTKGNEQFF. DNA of the CDR3: TGTGCCACCGCGGGGACTAAAGGCAATGAGCAGTTCTTC.

In its sample, this clone was seen a few times. The chain carries TRBV7-9 and TRBJ1-5, with 10 bases that match TRBD1. After removal of 3 bases from V and 5 bases from J, the junction contained 10 bases not matched to a gene. CDR3 length: 17 amino acids. Germline CDR1 and CDR2: SEHNR and FQNEAQ (reference sequence). The CDR3 sequence: CASSLDRGTGSDQPQHF. The CDR3 bases are TGTGCCAGCAGCTTGGACAGGGGGACGGGTAGTGATCAGCCCCAGCATTTT.

This chain uses TRBV7-2 with TRBJ1-2; 12 bases align to TRBD1. CDR3 length equals 15 residues. V was clipped by 2 bases and J by 7 bases; unmatched bases: 5. The germline V gene encodes CDR1 SGHTA and CDR2 FQGNSA. The CDR3 sequence is CASSLMGQGAGGYTF. The CDR3 bases are TGTGCCAGCAGCTTAATGGGACAGGGGGCGGGTGGCTACACCTTC.

The chain is built from TRBV5-5 and TRBJ1-1; unclear D gene. The CDR3 is made up of 13 amino acids. Trimming took off 3 bases at V and 0 bases at J, with 6 bases between the two ends. Germline assignment: CDR1 SGHKS and CDR2 YYEKEE (reference sequence). CDR3 bases: TGTGCCAGCAGCTATTCTCTGAACACTGAAGCTTTCTTT. Its protein is CASSYSLNTEAFF.

The V and J genes are TRBV28 and TRBJ2-7, with 9 positions matching TRBD1. Germline-derived CDR1 and CDR2 are MDHEN and SYDVKM. This CDR3 is built from 15 residues. V was pared by 3 bases and J by 4 bases, with 7 bases of the junction left unmatched. CDR3 in DNA: TGTGCCAGCAGTTTCCCAGGGACAGGGAAGTACGAGCAGTACTTC. Protein sequence: CASSFPGTGKYEQYF.

The chain is built from TRBV15 and TRBJ1-1; D perhaps matches TRBD1 (6 bases). CDR3 size: 16 residues. Trimming pared 0 bases from V and 1 base from J, leaving 12 bases between. The germline CDR1 and CDR2 sequences are LNHNV and YYDKDF (reference sequence). The CDR3 protein is CATSRDIGGWNTEAFF. In DNA form, the CDR3 reads TGTGCCACCAGCAGAGATATAGGGGGTTGGAACACTGAAGCTTTCTTT.

The rearrangement uses TRBV7-9 and TRBJ1-5; no clear D gene. Germline V CDR1 and CDR2: SEHNR, FQNEAQ (reference sequence). With 1 base removed from V and 6 bases from J, the gap between germline ends came to 13 bases. This CDR3 region has 15 residues. CDR3 region: CASSLGHGERQPQHF. Here the CDR3 DNA reads TGTGCCAGCAGCTTAGGACACGGTGAACGTCAGCCCCAGCATTTT.

The genes are TRBV28 and TRBJ1-5; 7 bases line up with TRBD1. Germline CDR1 and CDR2: MDHEN and SYDVKM. J was trimmed by 7 bases and V by 7 bases; bases with no gene match: 13. The CDR3 extends over 15 amino acids. The DNA for the CDR3 is TGTGCCAGCACGACTAGACAGGGCGGGTGGCAGCCCCAGCATTTT. It codes for CASTTRQGGWQPQHF.

The chain has TRBV19 and TRBJ1-2; 10 nucleotides agree with TRBD1. The trim removed 7 bases at V and 5 bases at J, leaving 7 bases unmatched. The CDR3 runs 14 residues. CDR1 and CDR2 from the germline V gene are LNHDA and SQIVND (reference sequence). The CDR3 nucleotides are TGTGCCAGTATCGGACAGGGGGAGTTTTATGGCTACACCTTC. Translation: CASIGQGEFYGYTF.

J is TRBJ2-7 and V is TRBV2, with D maybe TRBD1 (5 bases). Trimming took off 11 bases at V and 3 bases at J, with 17 bases between the two ends. CDR1 and CDR2 (germline): SNHLY, FYNNEI. CDR3 length: 13 amino acids. CDR3 nucleotide sequence: TGTGCCGGGCACAGGCTGTCGGACTACGAGCAGTACTTC. Encoded protein: CAGHRLSDYEQYF.

The rearrangement uses TRBV5-1 and TRBJ2-2; the D is unclear. Germline assignment: CDR1 SGHRS and CDR2 YFSETQ. The CDR3 is 14 amino acids. The V gene lost 1 base and the J gene lost 4 bases, with 8 bases spanning the gap. Here the CDR3 reads CASSLSYSTGELFF. CDR3 sequence (DNA): TGCGCCAGCAGCTTGAGCTACTCCACCGGGGAGCTGTTTTTT. Full variable domain (outside the CDR3, taken from reference TRBV5-1 and TRBJ2-2): KAGVTQTPRYLIKTRGQQVTLSCSPISGHRSVSWYQQTPGQGLQFLFEYFSETQRNKGNFPGRFSGRQFSNSRSEMNVSTLELGDSALYLCASSLSYSTGELFFGEGSRLTVL.

This clone has more than one count but fewer than ten. This chain uses TRBV7-6 with TRBJ2-1; D unresolved. The V end was cut by 1 base, the J end by 6 bases, with 1 base between. This CDR3 region has 11 residues. CDR1 SGHVS and CDR2 FNYEAQ come from the germline V gene. The CDR3: CASSLGNEQFF. Written as DNA, the CDR3 is TGTGCCAGCAGCTTAGGCAATGAGCAGTTCTTC.

This rearrangement joins TRBV5-5 to TRBJ2-3; D is unclear. Germline CDR1 and CDR2: SGHKS and YYEKEE (reference sequence). The CDR3 runs to 16 residues. V was pared by 0 bases and J by 2 bases, with 13 bases between. The CDR3 spells CASSLEVQGHTDTQYF. CDR3 nucleotides: TGTGCCAGCAGCTTGGAGGTGCAAGGGCACACAGATACGCAGTATTTT.

This clone showed up just a few times. The V call is TRBV2, the J call TRBJ1-1; TRBD1 might be the D (6 bases). Trimming took 8 bases from V and 4 from J, leaving 14 bases between them. Per the germline V gene, CDR1 is SNHLY and CDR2 is FYNNEI. The CDR3 extends over 13 amino acids. DNA of the CDR3: TGTGCCAGCGGCGGGGGGCGAAGCACTGAAGCTTTCTTT. Residues: CASGGGRSTEAFF.

In its sample, this clone was seen once. V gene TRBV21-1 combines with J gene TRBJ2-7. TRBV21-1 is listed as a pseudogene. The CDR3 runs to 13 residues. The CDR3 region is CASSPDASYEQYF. The CDR3 DNA is TGTGCCAGCTCACCAGACGCTTCGTACGAGCAGTACTTC.

Here the CDR3 reads CASSLEPASEKLFF. In DNA form, the CDR3 reads TGTGCCAGCAGCTTAGAACCGGCCAGTGAAAAACTGTTTTTT. The V call is TRBV11-3, the J call TRBJ1-4; no definite D call. With 0 bases removed from V and 7 bases from J, the gap between germline ends came to 9 bases. The CDR3 sequence is 14 residues long. CDR1 is SGHNT, CDR2 YENEEA, per germline. The complete variable domain, with remaining parts taken from reference TRBV11-3 and TRBJ1-4, reads EAGVVQSPRYKIIEKKQPVAFWCNPISGHNTLYWYLQNLGQGPELLIRYENEEAVDDSQLPKDRFSAERLKGVDSTLKIQPAELGDSAVYLCASSLEPASEKLFFGSGTQLSVL.

This chain joins TRBV10-1 and TRBJ2-2; D is unresolved. This CDR3 has 11 residues. V was trimmed by 8 bases and J by 6 bases, leaving 7 bases between them. Germline V gives CDR1 WNHNN, CDR2 SYGVQD (reference sequence). CDR3 nucleotide sequence: TGCGCCAGCGGAAAATCCGGGGAGCTGTTTTTT. Translated, it gives CASGKSGELFF.

V and J are TRBV5-1 and TRBJ1-1, with D unresolved. V was trimmed by 0 bases and J by 0 bases, leaving 3 bases between them. CDR3 length: 13 amino acids. CDR1 is SGHRS and CDR2 is YFSETQ in the germline V gene. This CDR3 is CASSLEVNTEAFF. In nucleotides, the CDR3 is TGCGCCAGCAGCTTGGAAGTGAACACTGAAGCTTTCTTT.

This rearrangement joins TRBV5-5 to TRBJ1-5; D not resolved. The CDR3 length is 14 residues. The V gene's germline CDR1 is SGHKS and CDR2 YYEKEE (reference sequence). V lost 2 bases and J 8 bases, leaving 14 bases between the germline ends. Here the CDR3 reads CASSFNLPREPQHF. The CDR3 region has the DNA TGTGCCAGCAGCTTTAACCTCCCAAGGGAGCCCCAGCATTTT.

This chain links TRBV5-5 with TRBJ2-2, with 7 bases matching TRBD2. In germline, CDR1 is SGHKS, CDR2 YYEKEE (reference sequence). Trimming took 4 bases from V and 0 from J; bases not matched to a gene: 6. The CDR3 is 16 residues long. The CDR3 nucleotides read TGTGCCAGCAGCCCCCCAGCGGGATCGAACACCGGGGAGCTGTTTTTT. It yields the protein CASSPPAGSNTGELFF.

This rearrangement joins TRBV7-2 to TRBJ1-4, with TRBD1 as a possible D gene (6 bases). Looked up from germline, CDR1 is SGHTA and CDR2 is FQGNSA. V was shortened by 5 bases and J by 7 bases, with 17 bases between the two germline ends. The CDR3 spans 15 residues. CDR3 nucleotides: TGTGCCAGCAGCCCGCGGGGGGGCTGGGGTGAAAAACTGTTTTTT. This sequence encodes CASSPRGGWGEKLFF.

This clone occurred once. This CDR3 is CASSPSLINEQFF. CDR3 coding DNA: TGTGCCAGTAGTCCCTCACTTATCAATGAGCAGTTCTTC. The V and J genes are TRBV19 and TRBJ2-1, with unresolved D. Germline V CDR1 and CDR2: LNHDA, SQIVND (reference sequence). V lost 5 bases, J lost 6 bases, and 11 bases lay in between. The CDR3 contains 13 residues.

The J gene is TRBJ1-5, the V gene TRBV2, with D maybe TRBD1 (5 bases). Trimming pared 0 bases from V and 7 bases from J, leaving 10 bases between. Germline CDR1 SNHLY, CDR2 FYNNEI. The CDR3 extends over 14 amino acids. This CDR3 is CASSEAGGIQPQHF. Written as DNA, the CDR3 is TGTGCCAGCAGTGAAGCGGGGGGAATACAGCCCCAGCATTTT.

This clone was counted between two and nine times. The chain employs TRBV7-6 and TRBJ2-7; perhaps TRBD2 as D (6 bases). The germline gives CDR1 SGHVS, CDR2 FNYEAQ. Trimming took 4 bases from V and 3 from J, leaving 10 bases between them. There are 13 residues in the CDR3. CDR3 in DNA: TGTGCCAGCAGCTCCGGGCGGGGCTACGAGCAGTACTTC. This translates into CASSSGRGYEQYF.

The chain carries TRBV4-2 and TRBJ2-7; D not resolved. Germline CDR1 reads LGHNA; CDR2 reads YNFKEQ. The CDR3 covers 16 residues. Trimming removed 3 bases at V and 3 bases at J, with 18 bases between. CDR3: CASSQALGRVGYEQYF. CDR3 coding DNA: TGTGCCAGCAGCCAGGCCCTGGGTAGGGTGGGCTACGAGCAGTACTTC.

This clone was counted a single time. The gene calls are TRBV7-2 and TRBJ2-6; D is ambiguous. Trimming shortened V by 0 bases and J by 3 bases, and 0 bases separated the two germline ends. The CDR3 is made up of 13 amino acids. Per germline, CDR1 SGHTA and CDR2 FQGNSA. CDR3 coding DNA: TGTGCCAGCAGCTTAGCTGGGGCCAACGTCCTGACTTTC. Encoded protein: CASSLAGANVLTF.

This clone was observed a handful of times. This sample also contains other DNA sequences that code for the same CDR3. This chain uses TRBV10-2 with TRBJ1-5; D is unclear. Trimming removed 0 bases from V and 3 bases from J, with 6 bases in between. CDR3 size: 14 residues. Germline CDR1 is WSHSY and CDR2 is SAAADI. CDR3 bases: TGCGCCAGCAGTGAGTCTGGGTTCAATCAGCCCCAGCATTTT. It is translated as CASSESGFNQPQHF.